These 15 T cell receptor beta chains share one sample of origin, sequenced in a study of PD-L1 blockade in urothelial cancer. Measured with immunoSEQ multiplex PCR; TCRdb has only the in-frame clones, and not every one. The repertoire holds some 20,000 clones, about 89% seen once, with roughly 13% in the top ten. Time point of the sample: pretreatment peripheral blood. Material: PBMCs, obtained around atezolizumab (anti-PD-L1) treatment. Every receptor here comes from a man aged 65 to 85 with urothelial cancer.

The chain couples TRBV29-1 to TRBJ1-2; TRBD1 is a possible D gene (5 bases). The CDR3 sequence is 13 residues long. With 3 bases removed from V and 7 bases from J, the gap between germline ends came to 15 bases. The germline V gene has CDR1 SQVTM and CDR2 ANQGSEA. This chain's CDR3 is CSVDQGTFLGYTF. CDR3 in DNA: TGCAGCGTTGACCAGGGTACTTTTCTTGGCTACACCTTC.

The chain has TRBV7-9 and TRBJ1-2; D may be TRBD1 (6 bases). Trimming removed 5 bases from V and 6 bases from J, with 16 bases in between. The germline V gene has CDR1 SEHNR and CDR2 FQNEAQ (reference sequence). This CDR3 has 14 residues. CDR3 sequence: CASSKEGEGDGYTF. CDR3 nucleotides: TGTGCCAGCAGCAAAGAAGGAGAGGGGGATGGCTACACCTTC.

The rearrangement uses TRBV9 and TRBJ2-7; a possible D gene is TRBD2 (5 bases). CDR3 size: 13 residues. The germline gives CDR1 SGDLS, CDR2 YYNGEE. The V and J ends lost 4 bases and 5 bases respectively, with 13 bases between them. The CDR3 bases are TGTGCCAGCAGCAGGGCATCAGCGGACGAGCAGTACTTC. Its translation is CASSRASADEQYF.

This sequence joins TRBV30 and TRBJ1-2; 8 bases align to TRBD1. CDR3 length equals 13 residues. After removal of 3 bases from V and 3 bases from J, the junction contained 3 bases not matched to a gene. Germline V gene data show CDR1 as GTSNPN and CDR2 as SVGIG (reference sequence). CDR3 sequence: CAWSQGAYYGYTF. Written as DNA, the CDR3 is TGTGCCTGGAGCCAGGGGGCCTACTATGGCTACACCTTC.

In DNA, the CDR3 is TGTGCCAGTAGCCGTTTACAGGAGAACACTGAAGCTTTCTTT. This encodes CASSRLQENTEAFF. V gene TRBV19 combines with J gene TRBJ1-1, with D perhaps matching TRBD1 (5 bases). In germline, CDR1 is LNHDA, CDR2 SQIVND (reference sequence). The CDR3 is 14 residues long. With 6 bases removed from V and 1 base from J, the gap between germline ends came to 12 bases.

The chain combines TRBV6-4 with TRBJ2-3; 10 positions agree with TRBD2. CDR1 is MRHNA, CDR2 SNTAGT, per germline. J was trimmed by 5 bases and V by 3 bases; bases with no gene match: 5. The CDR3 has 15 residues. CDR3: CASSELAGSIDTQYF. CDR3 nucleotides: TGTGCCAGCAGTGAACTAGCGGGGTCGATAGATACGCAGTATTTT.

The chain recombines TRBV5-1 with TRBJ1-2; D is undetermined. The V gene lost 6 bases and the J gene lost 4 bases, with 13 bases spanning the gap. The germline gives CDR1 SGHRS, CDR2 YFSETQ. The CDR3 sequence is 13 residues long. This CDR3 reads CASTETGGYGYTF. The CDR3 DNA reads as TGCGCCAGCACGGAGACCGGAGGCTATGGCTACACCTTC. The entire variable domain, with the rest obtained from reference TRBV5-1 and TRBJ1-2, is as follows: KAGVTQTPRYLIKTRGQQVTLSCSPISGHRSVSWYQQTPGQGLQFLFEYFSETQRNKGNFPGRFSGRQFSNSRSEMNVSTLELGDSALYLCASTETGGYGYTFGSGTRLTVV.

The chain is built from TRBV30 and TRBJ1-5; 9 positions agree with TRBD1. CDR3 size: 16 residues. Germline CDR1 reads GTSNPN; CDR2 reads SVGIG (reference sequence). Trimming took 1 base from V and 2 from J; bases not matched to a gene: 6. The CDR3 DNA sequence: TGTGCCTGGAGTGCGGGGACAGGGTTCGGCAATCAGCCCCAGCATTTT. This gives the protein CAWSAGTGFGNQPQHF. Full variable domain (rest looked up from reference TRBV30 and TRBJ1-5): SQTIHQWPATLVQPVGSPLSLECTVEGTSNPNLYWYRQAAGRGLQLLFYSVGIGQISSEVPQNLSASRPQDRQFILSSKKLLLSDSGFYLCAWSAGTGFGNQPQHFGDGTRLSIL.

V gene TRBV9 combines with J gene TRBJ2-7; possible D gene TRBD1, 5 bases. Germline V CDR1 and CDR2: SGDLS, YYNGEE. V was clipped by 4 bases and J by 0 bases, with 11 bases between them. CDR3 length: 14 residues. CDR3 DNA sequence: TGTGCCAGCAGCCTCGACAGTAACTCCTACGAGCAGTACTTC. Translation gives CASSLDSNSYEQYF.

The V gene is TRBV6-5, the J gene TRBJ2-3; tentative D call: TRBD1 (6 bases). V lost 6 bases, J lost 6 bases, and 16 bases lay in between. Looked up from germline, CDR1 is MNHEY and CDR2 is SVGAGI. CDR3 length: 14 residues. The CDR3 DNA reads TGTGCCAGCAGCCCCACAGGGACGGCCGATACGCAGTATTTT. This translates into CASSPTGTADTQYF.

The CDR3 sequence is CASSQDRAGTTGELFF. In nucleotides, the CDR3 is TGCGCCAGCAGCCAAGATAGGGCGGGGACCACCGGGGAGCTGTTTTTT. V is TRBV4-1 and J is TRBJ2-2; a possible D gene is TRBD2 (6 bases). The CDR3 totals 16 residues. Germline V CDR1 and CDR2: MGHRA, YSYEKL. V shed 0 bases and J shed 4 bases, with 12 bases lying between them.

This sequence joins TRBV18 and TRBJ2-3, with 13 positions matching TRBD2. V shed 4 bases and J 1 base; nucleotides not matched to a gene: 8. CDR3 size: 18 residues. Looked up from germline, CDR1 is KGHSH and CDR2 is LQKENI. CDR3 in amino acids: CASSQGLAGVRGTDTQYF. The DNA of the CDR3 is TGTGCCAGCTCACAAGGACTAGCGGGGGTTCGGGGCACAGATACGCAGTATTTT.

This clone came up a few times. The V and J genes are TRBV11-2 and TRBJ1-2; 8 bases map to TRBD1. The junction had 9 bases not matched to a gene; V was cut back by 5 bases and J by 7 bases. The CDR3 runs to 14 residues. The germline gives CDR1 SGHAT, CDR2 FQNNGV. The CDR3 sequence: CASSEPGQVAGYTF. CDR3 DNA: TGTGCCAGCAGCGAGCCGGGACAGGTTGCTGGCTACACCTTC. The whole variable domain, remainder taken from reference TRBV11-2 and TRBJ1-2, is EAGVAQSPRYKIIEKRQSVAFWCNPISGHATLYWYQQILGQGPKLLIQFQNNGVVDDSQLPKDRFSAERLKGVDSTLKIQPAKLEDSAVYLCASSEPGQVAGYTFGSGTRLTVV.

The genes are TRBV2 and TRBJ2-7, with D maybe TRBD1 (6 bases). V lost 7 bases, J lost 6 bases, and 16 bases lay in between. The CDR3 consists of 13 residues. The V gene's germline CDR1 is SNHLY and CDR2 FYNNEI. The CDR3 region is CASTRDNLFEQYF. The CDR3 DNA reads TGTGCCAGCACCCGGGACAACCTCTTCGAGCAGTACTTC.

The chain joins TRBV21-1 to TRBJ2-7; the tabulated D call, TRBD1, remains unverified against the DNA. TRBV21-1 is a listed pseudogene. CDR3 length: 13 residues. The CDR3 sequence: CASSRTACYEQYF. The CDR3 DNA is TGTGCCAGCAGTAGGACAGCTTGCTACGAGCAGTACTTC.